This T cell receptor beta chain comes out of a study of blood T cell repertoires in COVID-19. Using immunoSEQ multiplex PCR, the repertoire was profiled, and TCRdb retains in-frame clones only, with some absent. This table has under 300,000 clones, just over 90% appearing once. Each participant's cohort was designated according to participant-reported clinical history. The CDR3 length is 13 residues. After removal of 6 bases from V and 4 bases from J, the junction contained 4 bases not matched to a gene. The germline V gene has CDR1 MNHEY and CDR2 SMNVEV (reference sequence). The chain joins TRBV27 to TRBJ2-5; 8 bases map to TRBD2. Sequenced sample: PBMCs or T cells enriched from blood (not recorded which). The receptor was isolated from a woman aged 40 to 50 with acute COVID-19. CDR3 nucleotides: TGTGCCAGCAGCCCAACTAGCGGAGAGACCCAGTACTTC. It is translated as CASSPTSGETQYF.